Shown below are 24 T cell receptor beta chains from a single sample sequenced in a study of shared clonotypes between healthy human individuals. Profiled with immunoSEQ multiplex PCR; TCRdb holds only in-frame clones, not every one. The sample carries approximately 530,000 clones, around 96% recorded once. Sequenced material: naive CD4+ T cells sorted from blood. Described subset: CD45RA+ positively selected. Every receptor here comes from a young woman in good health.

The rearrangement joins TRBV27 to TRBJ2-3; TRBD2 matches 11 bases. CDR3 size: 16 residues. The germline gives CDR1 MNHEY, CDR2 SMNVEV (reference sequence). V gave up 5 bases and J gave up 5 bases; unmatched junction bases: 9. The CDR3 protein is CASSHRTSGYLDTQYF. The CDR3 DNA reads as TGTGCCAGCAGTCATCGGACTAGCGGGTACCTAGATACGCAGTATTTT.

V usage is TRBV18 and J usage is TRBJ1-1, with D perhaps matching TRBD1 (5 bases). Between the trimmed V and J ends, which lost 3 bases and 1 base, there was a span of 15 bases. This CDR3 has 16 residues. In germline, CDR1 is KGHSH, CDR2 LQKENI. CDR3 nucleotides: TGTGCCAGCTCACCTCCGAAATTAACAGGGAACACTGAAGCTTTCTTT. It codes for CASSPPKLTGNTEAFF.

The chain carries TRBV27 and TRBJ2-3, with 14 bases lining up with TRBD2. Unmatched junction bases numbered 9, after V lost 1 base and J lost 3 bases. The CDR3 sequence is 19 residues long. CDR1 MNHEY and CDR2 SMNVEV come from the germline V gene (reference sequence). CDR3 loop: CASSLYSGTSGRGTDTQYF. CDR3 bases: TGTGCCAGCAGTTTATATTCCGGGACTAGCGGGAGAGGAACAGATACGCAGTATTTT.

This clone was picked up one time. The rearrangement links TRBV18 to TRBJ2-7; TRBD2 matches at 7 bases. The CDR3 runs 16 residues. Looked up from germline, CDR1 is KGHSH and CDR2 is LQKENI. V gave up 2 bases and J gave up 4 bases; unmatched junction bases: 11. DNA of the CDR3: TGTGCCAGCTCACCAGGCCTAGCGGCGGCAGGATACGAGCAGTACTTC. This sequence encodes CASSPGLAAAGYEQYF. Full variable domain (outside the CDR3, taken from reference TRBV18 and TRBJ2-7): NAGVMQNPRHLVRRRGQEARLRCSPMKGHSHVYWYRQLPEEGLKFMVYLQKENIIDESGMPKERFSAEFPKEGPSILRIQQVVRGDSAAYFCASSPGLAAAGYEQYFGPGTRLTVT.

The chain combines TRBV28 with TRBJ1-2, with D tentatively TRBD1 (5 bases). Germline CDR1 is MDHEN and CDR2 is SYDVKM. The V gene lost 4 bases and the J gene lost 8 bases, with 11 bases spanning the gap. The CDR3 has 12 amino acids. CDR3 loop: CASSSQQVGYTF. DNA for the CDR3: TGTGCCAGCAGTTCCCAACAGGTGGGCTACACCTTC.

The gene calls are TRBV5-6 and TRBJ2-7; 7 bases map to TRBD2. V shed 0 bases, J shed 2 bases, and the junction held 8 bases outside the gene matches. From germline, CDR1 is SGHDT and CDR2 YYEEEE. The CDR3 sequence is 16 residues long. The CDR3 loop is CASSLGGGRVPYEQYF. CDR3 sequence (DNA): TGTGCCAGCAGCTTGGGTGGCGGGAGAGTTCCCTACGAGCAGTACTTC.

The gene calls are TRBV19 and TRBJ2-2; D call uncertain. The CDR3 length is 11 residues. The germline V and J ends were trimmed by 10 bases and 7 bases, with 10 bases remaining between them. The V gene's germline CDR1 is LNHDA and CDR2 SQIVND (reference sequence). CDR3 sequence reads: CAISTFGELFF. The CDR3 DNA is TGTGCCATCTCAACCTTCGGGGAGCTGTTTTTT.

CDR3: CASSLVEGGVPQHF. The CDR3 nucleotides are TGTGCCAGCAGCTTAGTAGAGGGTGGCGTGCCCCAGCATTTT. This chain connects TRBV7-2 to TRBJ1-5; D gene uncertain. Per germline, CDR1 SGHTA and CDR2 FQGNSA. The CDR3 length is 14 residues. The germline V and J ends were trimmed by 1 base and 9 bases, with 13 bases remaining between them. The full variable domain, in which reference TRBV7-2 and TRBJ1-5 provide the parts outside the CDR3, is GAGVSQSPSNKVTEKGKDVELRCDPISGHTALYWYRQSLGQGLEFLIYFQGNSAPDKSGLPSDRFSAERTGGSVSTLTIQRTQQEDSAVYLCASSLVEGGVPQHFGDGTRLSIL.

The rearrangement joins TRBV6-5 to TRBJ1-2, with D tentatively TRBD1 (5 bases). Germline V gene lookup returns CDR1 MNHEY and CDR2 SVGAGI. The length of the CDR3 is 13 residues. V was pared by 7 bases and J by 5 bases, with 14 bases between. DNA for the CDR3: TGTGCCAGCACCACGGGGCCGGGGTATGGCTACACCTTC. This codes for CASTTGPGYGYTF.

The chain is built from TRBV2 and TRBJ2-5; TRBD1 matches 10 bases. Trimming cost V 0 bases and J 5 bases; bases outside gene matches: 9. Looked up from germline, CDR1 is SNHLY and CDR2 is FYNNEI. The CDR3 spans 17 residues. The CDR3 region has the DNA TGTGCCAGCAGTGAAGCGGGGACAGGGGTAGTAGGGGAGACCCAGTACTTC. Its translation is CASSEAGTGVVGETQYF.

The rearrangement uses TRBV28 and TRBJ2-4; 8 bases map to TRBD2. The trim removed 3 bases at V and 4 bases at J, leaving 5 bases unmatched. This CDR3 has 15 residues. Germline values: CDR1 MDHEN, CDR2 SYDVKM. The CDR3 protein is CASSFAGGGKNIQYF. The CDR3 coding sequence is TGTGCCAGCAGTTTCGCGGGAGGAGGGAAAAACATTCAGTACTTC.

This chain connects TRBV28 to TRBJ1-1; no clear D gene. Trimming took 4 bases from V and 5 from J, leaving 8 bases between them. Germline CDR1 MDHEN, CDR2 SYDVKM. This CDR3 has 12 amino acids. CDR3 region: CASSWGATEAFF. The CDR3 DNA follows: TGTGCCAGCAGTTGGGGAGCAACTGAAGCTTTCTTT.

The chain is built from TRBV18 and TRBJ1-2, with 10 bases fitting TRBD1. V gave up 6 bases and J gave up 3 bases; unmatched junction bases: 7. Germline CDR1 reads KGHSH; CDR2 reads LQKENI. The CDR3 loop spans 15 amino acids. The CDR3 DNA is TGTGCCAGCTCGGGACAGGGGAGTGTTGACTATGGCTACACCTTC. Translation gives CASSGQGSVDYGYTF. The full variable domain, its missing parts supplied by reference TRBV18 and TRBJ1-2, is NAGVMQNPRHLVRRRGQEARLRCSPMKGHSHVYWYRQLPEEGLKFMVYLQKENIIDESGMPKERFSAEFPKEGPSILRIQQVVRGDSAAYFCASSGQGSVDYGYTFGSGTRLTVV.

The gene calls are TRBV7-9 and TRBJ1-1, with unresolved D. The V end was cut by 10 bases, the J end by 1 base, with 7 bases between. There are 11 residues in the CDR3. The germline V gene has CDR1 SEHNR and CDR2 FQNEAQ (reference sequence). CDR3 nucleotide sequence: TGTGCCATCGATACGAACACTGAAGCTTTCTTT. Translating it yields CAIDTNTEAFF.

The table lists this clone with a count of one. V is TRBV30 and J is TRBJ1-6, with 8 bases identical to TRBD1. The CDR3 consists of 14 residues. Germline V gene sequence: CDR1 GTSNPN, CDR2 SVGIG (reference sequence). V shed 3 bases, J shed 10 bases, and the junction held 8 bases outside the gene matches. CDR3 sequence (DNA): TGTGCCTGGAGAAGGGACAGGTGGGGATCACCCCTCCACTTT. Its protein product is CAWRRDRWGSPLHF.

The CDR3 protein is CATSRSSQFTGELFF. CDR3 bases: TGTGCCACCAGCAGATCTAGCCAGTTCACCGGGGAGCTGTTTTTT. The chain uses TRBV15 and TRBJ2-2; D is possibly TRBD2 (5 bases). Trimming shortened V by 2 bases and J by 4 bases, and 11 bases separated the two germline ends. Germline CDR1 is LNHNV and CDR2 is YYDKDF (reference sequence). The CDR3 has 15 amino acids. The whole variable domain, remainder taken from reference TRBV15 and TRBJ2-2, is DAMVIQNPRYQVTQFGKPVTLSCSQTLNHNVMYWYQQKSSQAPKLLFHYYDKDFNNEADTPDNFQSRRPNTSFCFLDIRSPGLGDTAMYLCATSRSSQFTGELFFGEGSRLTVL.

This chain joins TRBV7-9 and TRBJ2-5; 7 bases are a match to TRBD1. The CDR3 runs 14 residues. Per germline, CDR1 SEHNR and CDR2 FQNEAQ (reference sequence). With 3 bases clipped from V and 3 bases from J, the junction kept 4 bases outside the gene matches. The CDR3 is CASSFNRGKETQYF. The CDR3 nucleotides are TGTGCCAGCAGCTTTAACAGGGGCAAAGAGACCCAGTACTTC.

The chain employs TRBV29-1 and TRBJ2-7, with D perhaps matching TRBD2 (6 bases). Germline CDR1 and CDR2: SQVTM and ANQGSEA. Trimming cost V 4 bases and J 7 bases, with 17 bases left between them. This CDR3 spans 13 amino acids. CDR3 in DNA: TGCAGCGTTGGGGACTCGCCCGGCGGGGAGCAGTACTTC. The encoded protein is CSVGDSPGGEQYF.

The chain uses TRBV10-3 and TRBJ2-5; a possible D gene is TRBD1 (6 bases). Judging by the DNA end, TRBJ2-7 fits better; the J call may be wrong. The CDR3 covers 13 residues. CDR1 and CDR2 (germline): ENHRY, SYGVKD. This chain's CDR3 is CAISEEQGAEQYF. The CDR3 nucleotides read TGTGCCATCAGTGAAGAACAGGGAGCCGAGCAGTACTTC.

The chain is built from TRBV7-8 and TRBJ2-7, with TRBD2 matching 9 bases. There are 14 residues in the CDR3. Germline CDR1 SGHVS, CDR2 FQNEAQ. V gave up 4 bases and J gave up 4 bases; unmatched junction bases: 5. CDR3 sequence: CASSSSTSGYEQYF. CDR3 nucleotides: TGTGCCAGCAGCTCATCGACTAGCGGTTACGAGCAGTACTTC.

This chain connects TRBV19 to TRBJ1-3; no clear D. Germline loops: CDR1 LNHDA, CDR2 SQIVND (reference sequence). V was cut by 0 bases and J by 0 bases, with 12 bases left in between. The CDR3 consists of 17 residues. The CDR3 bases are TGTGCCAGTAGTATAGACCCGACACCGAGCTCTGGAAACACCATATATTTT. Translating gives CASSIDPTPSSGNTIYF.

The chain links TRBV27 to TRBJ2-6, with no clear D. Germline CDR1 is MNHEY and CDR2 is SMNVEV (reference sequence). The CDR3 runs 17 residues. Trimming took off 3 bases at V and 5 bases at J, with 17 bases between the two ends. Written as DNA, the CDR3 is TGTGCCAGCAGTTTCCACGGACCGCTTGCTAGGGCCAACGTCCTGACTTTC. Its protein is CASSFHGPLARANVLTF.

The CDR3 nucleotides are TGTGCCAGCAGCTTGAGGGGGCGTGGGGCCAACGTCCTGACTTTC. Its translation is CASSLRGRGANVLTF. V is TRBV7-8 and J is TRBJ2-6, with 7 bases matching TRBD1. Germline-derived CDR1 and CDR2 are SGHVS and FQNEAQ. The CDR3 spans 15 residues. The V segment lost 3 bases and the J segment 3 bases; nucleotides outside the gene matches: 2.

The rearrangement uses TRBV27 and TRBJ2-1; 7 bases agree with TRBD1. The length of the CDR3 is 16 residues. Germline CDR1 is MNHEY and CDR2 is SMNVEV (reference sequence). The ends lost 3 bases at V and 2 bases at J; junction bases unmatched: 7. CDR3 amino acids: CASSFGEGGAYNEQFF. In DNA, the CDR3 is TGTGCCAGCAGTTTCGGGGAAGGGGGCGCCTACAATGAGCAGTTCTTC.